One T cell receptor beta chain is described in this entry. Its antigen is unknown. This entry is derived from a study of PD-L1 blockade in urothelial cancer. Study summary: Blood was tested 3 weeks (second dose) and 6 weeks into treatment.

Using immunoSEQ multiplex PCR, the repertoire was profiled, and TCRdb retains in-frame clones only, with some absent. Among 95,000 to 150,000 clones, about 82% were seen once, and the ten largest hold roughly 2.6%. Study-wide results and limits: Survival was better when pretreatment blood TCR clonality fell below the median. Larger 3-week expansion of tumor-associated blood clones was seen in durable-benefit patients.

The time point is: peripheral blood 6 weeks after treatment start. The CDR3 covers 12 residues. CDR1 SGHDN and CDR2 FVKESK come from the germline V gene. V lost 4 bases to trimming and J lost 10 bases, with 8 bases between them. V gene TRBV14 combines with J gene TRBJ1-6; D unresolved. This material consisted of PBMCs, taken around atezolizumab (anti-PD-L1) treatment. This sequence originates from a man aged 45-60 years with urothelial cancer. The CDR3, as DNA: TGTGCCAGCAGCCCCATGGAGTCACCCCTCCACTTT. Translated, it gives CASSPMESPLHF.